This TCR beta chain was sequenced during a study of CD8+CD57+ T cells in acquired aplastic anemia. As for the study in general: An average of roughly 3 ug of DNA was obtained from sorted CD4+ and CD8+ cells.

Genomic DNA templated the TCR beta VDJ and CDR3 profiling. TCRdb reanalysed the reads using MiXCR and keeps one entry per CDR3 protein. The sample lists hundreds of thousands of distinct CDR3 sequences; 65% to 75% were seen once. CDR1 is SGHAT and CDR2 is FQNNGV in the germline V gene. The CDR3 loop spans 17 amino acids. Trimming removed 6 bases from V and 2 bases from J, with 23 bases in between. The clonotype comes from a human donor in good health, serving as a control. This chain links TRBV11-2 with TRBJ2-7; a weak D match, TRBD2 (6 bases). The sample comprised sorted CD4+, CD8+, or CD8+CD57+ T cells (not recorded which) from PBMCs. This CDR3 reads CASRPTTERAPTYEQYF. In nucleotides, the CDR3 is TGTGCCAGCAGGCCCACAACAGAGCGGGCGCCTACCTACGAGCAGTACTTC.